Sequencing of this TCR beta chain was carried out in a study of HIV-infected children after antiretroviral therapy interruption. Study-wide background: Most participating children were previously exposed to EBV and CMV. Continuous-treatment samples came from weeks 0, 48 and 150.

This CDR3 comprises 15 residues. V gave up 5 bases and J gave up 5 bases, with 13 bases separating them. The germline V gene encodes CDR1 SGHVS and CDR2 FQNEAQ. This clonotype appeared many times. As to treatment: PENTA 11 planned treatment interruption arm or continuous ART arm. Only samples with at least 5 million viable PBMCs qualified. RNA-based 3' RACE libraries used unique molecular identifiers. MiXCR was run by TCRdb on the 3' RACE reads, yielding one entry per CDR3 protein. The sample records around 40,000 distinct CDR3 sequences, approximately 6.1% being singletons. The origin of this receptor is a pool of human donors with HIV. V is TRBV7-8 and J is TRBJ1-6; D gene ambiguous. The sequencing here drew on CD45RA+ CD4+ T cells from PBMCs, pooled from several time points, taken from a donor given antiretroviral therapy, either interrupted or continuous. Subset given: naive CD4+ CD45RA+ CD45RO- T cells. CDR3 DNA sequence: TGTGCCAGCAGCCCCCGCAGCCTAAATAATTCACCCCTCCACTTT. Its protein product is CASSPRSLNNSPLHF. The variable domain in full, completed from reference TRBV7-8 and TRBJ1-6, reads GAGVSQSPRYKVAKRGQDVALRCDPISGHVSLFWYQQALGQGPEFLTYFQNEAQLDKSGLPSDRFFAERPEGSVSTLKIQRTQQEDSAVYLCASSPRSLNNSPLHFGNGTRLTVT.